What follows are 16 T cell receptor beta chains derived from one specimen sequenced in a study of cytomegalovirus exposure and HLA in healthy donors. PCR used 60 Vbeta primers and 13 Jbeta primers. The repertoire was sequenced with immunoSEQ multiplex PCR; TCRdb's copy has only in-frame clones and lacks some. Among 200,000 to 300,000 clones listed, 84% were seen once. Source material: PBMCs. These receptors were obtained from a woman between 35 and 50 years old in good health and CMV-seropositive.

The CDR3 sequence: CASGTSGRRTDTQYF. CDR3 coding DNA: TGTGCCAGCGGTACTAGCGGGAGACGGACAGATACGCAGTATTTT. The chain is built from TRBV7-9 and TRBJ2-3; 11 bases are a match to TRBD2. The CDR3 contains 15 residues. The V segment lost 8 bases and the J segment 3 bases; nucleotides outside the gene matches: 7. Germline V CDR1 and CDR2: SEHNR, FQNEAQ (reference sequence).

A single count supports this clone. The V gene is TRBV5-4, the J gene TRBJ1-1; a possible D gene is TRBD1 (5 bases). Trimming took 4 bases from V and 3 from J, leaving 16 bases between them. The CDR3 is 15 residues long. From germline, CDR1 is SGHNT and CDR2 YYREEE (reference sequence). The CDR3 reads CASSQPPGGDTEAFF. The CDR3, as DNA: TGTGCCAGCAGCCAACCGCCCGGAGGGGACACTGAAGCTTTCTTT.

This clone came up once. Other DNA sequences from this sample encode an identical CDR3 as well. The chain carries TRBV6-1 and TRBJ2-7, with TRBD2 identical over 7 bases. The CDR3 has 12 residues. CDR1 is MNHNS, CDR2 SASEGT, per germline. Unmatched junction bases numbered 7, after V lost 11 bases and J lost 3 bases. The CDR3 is CASRTGGYEQYF. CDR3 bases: TGTGCCTCTAGAACGGGGGGCTACGAGCAGTACTTC.

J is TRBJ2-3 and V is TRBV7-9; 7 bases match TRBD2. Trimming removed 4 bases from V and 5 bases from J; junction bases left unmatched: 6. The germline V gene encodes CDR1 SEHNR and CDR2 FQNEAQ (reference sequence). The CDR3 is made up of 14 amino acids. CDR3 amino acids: CASSSSGPQDTQYF. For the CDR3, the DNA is TGTGCCAGCAGCTCTAGCGGTCCCCAAGATACGCAGTATTTT.

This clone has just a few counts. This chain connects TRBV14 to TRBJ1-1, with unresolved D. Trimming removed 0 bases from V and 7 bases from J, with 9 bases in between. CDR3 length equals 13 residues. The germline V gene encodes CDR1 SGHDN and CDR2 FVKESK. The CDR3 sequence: CASSQEELFEAFF. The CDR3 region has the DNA TGTGCCAGCAGCCAAGAAGAACTATTTGAAGCTTTCTTT.

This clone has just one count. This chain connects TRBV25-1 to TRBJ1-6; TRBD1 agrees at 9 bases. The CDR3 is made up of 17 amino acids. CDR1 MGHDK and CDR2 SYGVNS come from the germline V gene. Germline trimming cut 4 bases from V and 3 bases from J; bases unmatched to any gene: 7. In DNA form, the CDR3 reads TGTGCCAGCAGTGGATCCGTGACAGGGGGCTATAATTCACCCCTCCACTTT. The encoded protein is CASSGSVTGGYNSPLHF.

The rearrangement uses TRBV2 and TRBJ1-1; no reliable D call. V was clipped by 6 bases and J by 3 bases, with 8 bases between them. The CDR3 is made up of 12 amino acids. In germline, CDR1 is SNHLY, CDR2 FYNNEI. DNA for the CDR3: TGTGCCAGCAGGCCGGCGGACACTGAAGCTTTCTTT. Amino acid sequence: CASRPADTEAFF.

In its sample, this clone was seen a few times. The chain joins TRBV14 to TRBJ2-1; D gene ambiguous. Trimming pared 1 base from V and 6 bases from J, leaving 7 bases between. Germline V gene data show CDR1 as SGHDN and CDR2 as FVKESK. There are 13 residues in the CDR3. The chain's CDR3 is CASSQVVGNEQFF. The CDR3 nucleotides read TGTGCCAGCAGCCAAGTCGTCGGCAATGAGCAGTTCTTC.

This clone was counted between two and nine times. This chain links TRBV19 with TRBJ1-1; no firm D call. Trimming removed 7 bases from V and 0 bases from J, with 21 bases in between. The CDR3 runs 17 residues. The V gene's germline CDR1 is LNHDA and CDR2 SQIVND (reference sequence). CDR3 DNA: TGTGCCAGTACCTTTTCTCTCCCGGGAGGGTTGAACACTGAAGCTTTCTTT. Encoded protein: CASTFSLPGGLNTEAFF.

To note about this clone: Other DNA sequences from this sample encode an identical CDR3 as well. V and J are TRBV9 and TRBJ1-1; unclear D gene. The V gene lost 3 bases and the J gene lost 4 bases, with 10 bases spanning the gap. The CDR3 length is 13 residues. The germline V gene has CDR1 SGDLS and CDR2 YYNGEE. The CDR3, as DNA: TGTGCCAGCAGCGCTGGGCTCGGCACTGAAGCTTTCTTT. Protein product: CASSAGLGTEAFF.

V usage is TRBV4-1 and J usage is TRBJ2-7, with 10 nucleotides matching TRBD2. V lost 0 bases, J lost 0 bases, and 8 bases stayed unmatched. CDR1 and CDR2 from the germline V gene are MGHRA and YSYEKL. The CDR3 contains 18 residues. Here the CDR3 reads CASSQDPLAGGLSYEQYF. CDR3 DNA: TGCGCCAGCAGCCAAGACCCTTTAGCGGGAGGACTCTCCTACGAGCAGTACTTC.

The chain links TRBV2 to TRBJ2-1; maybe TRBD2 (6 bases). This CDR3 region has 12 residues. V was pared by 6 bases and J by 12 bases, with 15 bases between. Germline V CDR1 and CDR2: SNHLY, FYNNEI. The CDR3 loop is CASRTTGTPQFF. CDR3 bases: TGTGCCAGCAGGACAACCGGGACTCCGCAGTTCTTC.

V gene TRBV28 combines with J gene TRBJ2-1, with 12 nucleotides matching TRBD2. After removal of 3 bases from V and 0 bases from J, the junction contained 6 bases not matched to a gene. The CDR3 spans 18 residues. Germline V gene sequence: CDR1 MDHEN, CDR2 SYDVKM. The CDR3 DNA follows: TGTGCCAGCAGTTTTGGGACTAGCGGGTATAGCTCCTACAATGAGCAGTTCTTC. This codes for CASSFGTSGYSSYNEQFF.

The CDR3 here is CSAQGAGNTEAFF. CDR3 coding DNA: TGCAGCGCCCAGGGGGCTGGAAACACTGAAGCTTTCTTT. J is TRBJ1-1 and V is TRBV29-1, with 8 bases fitting TRBD1. Germline V lookup: CDR1 SQVTM, CDR2 ANQGSEA. This CDR3 contains 13 residues. Trimming cost V 7 bases and J 2 bases; bases outside gene matches: 6.

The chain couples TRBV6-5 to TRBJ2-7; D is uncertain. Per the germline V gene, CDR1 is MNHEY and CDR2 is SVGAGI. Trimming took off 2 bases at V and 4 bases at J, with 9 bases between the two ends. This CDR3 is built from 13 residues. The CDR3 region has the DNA TGTGCCAGCAGTTACGGGCAATCTTACGAGCAGTACTTC. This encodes CASSYGQSYEQYF.

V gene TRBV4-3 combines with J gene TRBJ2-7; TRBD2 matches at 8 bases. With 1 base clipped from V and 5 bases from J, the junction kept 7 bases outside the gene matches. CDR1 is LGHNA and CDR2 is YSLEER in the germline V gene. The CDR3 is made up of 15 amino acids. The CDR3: CASSQVQRESHEQYF. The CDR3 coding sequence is TGCGCCAGCAGCCAAGTCCAGCGGGAGTCCCACGAGCAGTACTTC.